This T cell receptor beta chain comes out of a study of T cells after yellow fever vaccination. TCRdb used MiXCR to reprocess the 5' RACE reads, holding one entry per CDR3 protein. The data show some 390,000 distinct CDR3 sequences, around 20% seen once. CDR1 and CDR2 from the germline V gene are SGHTA and FQGNSA. This CDR3 comprises 15 residues. V was clipped by 3 bases and J by 6 bases, with 17 bases between them. This clonotype was obtained from a man aged 18 to 30 who received the YFV17D yellow fever vaccine. Source: PBMCs, taken before the yellow fever booster vaccination. This chain links TRBV7-2 with TRBJ1-2, with a tentative D call TRBD1 (5 bases). CDR3 sequence: CASSFGGGRRNGYTF. The CDR3 coding sequence is TGTGCCAGCAGCTTCGGCGGGGGGAGGAGAAATGGCTACACCTTC.